The 20 T cell receptor beta chains listed next were all sequenced from one sample in a study of blood T cell repertoires in COVID-19. TCRdb's copy holds only in-frame clones and misses some; the assay was immunoSEQ multiplex PCR. Of approximately 26,000 clones in the sample, approximately 88% were seen once. The sequenced sample consisted of peripheral blood. All receptors derive from a man between 65 and 79 years old with active COVID-19.

The chain combines TRBV27 with TRBJ1-6, with D possibly TRBD1 on 5 matching bases. Trimming removed 6 bases at V and 3 bases at J, with 18 bases between. CDR1 and CDR2 (germline): MNHEY, SMNVEV (reference sequence). CDR3 length: 17 amino acids. CDR3 protein: CASRVAGGGGYNSPLHF. The CDR3 coding sequence is TGTGCCAGCAGGGTCGCCGGGGGGGGTGGCTATAATTCACCCCTCCACTTT.

This clone was seen just once. V usage is TRBV4-2 and J usage is TRBJ2-3, with TRBD2 identical over 11 bases. CDR1 is LGHNA, CDR2 YNFKEQ, per germline. The J segment lost 5 bases and the V segment lost 0 bases, leaving 7 bases of the junction unmatched. This CDR3 region has 17 residues. The CDR3 DNA reads as TGTGCCAGCAGCCAAGATGGTAGCGGGGGGGGCGGAGATACGCAGTATTTT. It yields the protein CASSQDGSGGGGDTQYF.

This clone was detected only once. The chain carries TRBV15 and TRBJ1-5, with a tentative D call TRBD1 (6 bases). The CDR3 consists of 15 residues. Germline CDR1 is LNHNV and CDR2 is YYDKDF (reference sequence). Deletions cut 1 base from V and 6 bases from J, with 13 bases between. CDR3 residues: CATSRAAGVRQPQHF. DNA of the CDR3: TGTGCCACCAGCAGAGCCGCAGGGGTCCGTCAGCCCCAGCATTTT.

The CDR3 DNA is TGTGCCAGCAGCCCAACAGGGATACAGACCCAGTACTTC. This gives the protein CASSPTGIQTQYF. J is TRBJ2-5 and V is TRBV11-3; tentative D call: TRBD1 (6 bases). Deletions cut 5 bases from V and 6 bases from J, with 13 bases between. The CDR3 totals 13 residues. Germline lookup yields CDR1 SGHNT and CDR2 YENEEA.

This clone was seen only a few times. The chain is built from TRBV5-6 and TRBJ2-7, with D possibly being TRBD2 (5 bases). The germline gives CDR1 SGHDT, CDR2 YYEEEE. V was cut by 5 bases and J by 1 base, with 19 bases left in between. The CDR3 sequence is 16 residues long. The CDR3, as DNA: TGTGCCAGCAGTCTAGGCAGAGGAGGCCAATCCTACGAGCAGTACTTC. Amino acids: CASSLGRGGQSYEQYF.

CDR3 DNA: TGTGCCAGTAGTATAGGAGGGGGTACTGAAGCTTTCTTT. It translates to CASSIGGGTEAFF. The chain combines TRBV19 with TRBJ1-1; D possibly corresponds to TRBD1 (6 bases). V shed 1 base and J shed 5 bases, with 8 bases lying between them. This CDR3 is 13 amino acids long. The germline gives CDR1 LNHDA, CDR2 SQIVND (reference sequence).

V usage is TRBV4-1 and J usage is TRBJ1-4, with 9 bases fitting TRBD1. Germline V gene lookup returns CDR1 MGHRA and CDR2 YSYEKL. Trimming took 1 base from V and 8 from J; bases not matched to a gene: 5. The CDR3 loop spans 15 amino acids. Written as DNA, the CDR3 is TGCGCCAGCAGCCAAGCTGGGACAGGGCGAGAAAAACTGTTTTTT. Encoded protein: CASSQAGTGREKLFF.

The V and J genes are TRBV9 and TRBJ1-2, with 12 bases matching TRBD1. The CDR3 contains 15 residues. After removal of 0 bases from V and 8 bases from J, the junction contained 5 bases not matched to a gene. Per the germline V gene, CDR1 is SGDLS and CDR2 is YYNGEE. CDR3 bases: TGTGCCAGCAGCGTAGAGGGACAGGGGGCTTCCGGCTACACCTTC. It codes for CASSVEGQGASGYTF.

CDR3 protein: CASSLAGSSYEQYF. CDR3 DNA: TGCGCCAGCAGCTTGGCAGGCAGCTCCTACGAGCAGTACTTC. The chain recombines TRBV5-1 with TRBJ2-7; D not certain. Germline CDR1 SGHRS, CDR2 YFSETQ. This CDR3 contains 14 residues. The V end was cut by 0 bases, the J end by 0 bases, with 7 bases between. Together with reference TRBV5-1 and TRBJ2-7, the CDR3 gives the full variable domain: KAGVTQTPRYLIKTRGQQVTLSCSPISGHRSVSWYQQTPGQGLQFLFEYFSETQRNKGNFPGRFSGRQFSNSRSEMNVSTLELGDSALYLCASSLAGSSYEQYFGPGTRLTVT.

The CDR3 is CASTANSGANVLTF. CDR3 bases: TGTGCCAGCACCGCGAACTCTGGGGCCAACGTCCTGACTTTC. The rearrangement uses TRBV7-9 and TRBJ2-6; no reliable D call. Germline CDR1 is SEHNR and CDR2 is FQNEAQ (reference sequence). V lost 7 bases and J lost 0, with 7 bases in between. This CDR3 region has 14 residues.

The rearrangement uses TRBV6-5 and TRBJ2-3, with a tentative D call TRBD2 (5 bases). Trimming cost V 0 bases and J 0 bases, with 7 bases left between them. The CDR3 is 15 residues long. The germline CDR1 and CDR2 sequences are MNHEY and SVGAGI. CDR3 nucleotides: TGTGCCAGCAGTTACTCGTCGGGAAGCACAGATACGCAGTATTTT. Translation gives CASSYSSGSTDTQYF.

This clone showed up just once. The J gene is TRBJ2-5, the V gene TRBV19, with TRBD2 matching over 10 bases. V shed 1 base, J shed 0 bases, and the junction held 8 bases outside the gene matches. CDR1 is LNHDA and CDR2 is SQIVND in the germline V gene (reference sequence). The CDR3 sequence is 18 residues long. In nucleotides, the CDR3 is TGTGCCAGTAGTATAGGGTTTCTAGCGGGGGAAAACCAAGAGACCCAGTACTTC. Its protein is CASSIGFLAGENQETQYF.

The CDR3 DNA reads TGTGCCAGCAGCCAAGCATCGGCTAGCGGGGGGTCGGATACGCAGTATTTT. The encoded protein is CASSQASASGGSDTQYF. The chain links TRBV4-2 to TRBJ2-3; 11 bases map to TRBD2. Per the germline V gene, CDR1 is LGHNA and CDR2 is YNFKEQ. Trimming removed 1 base from V and 6 bases from J; junction bases left unmatched: 9. CDR3 length: 17 residues.

This clone was counted a few times. J is TRBJ1-6 and V is TRBV28, with D tentatively TRBD1 (5 bases). Trimming cost V 5 bases and J 8 bases, with 16 bases left between them. Germline V CDR1 and CDR2: MDHEN, SYDVKM. The CDR3 has 15 amino acids. The CDR3 is CASSPGGGNYSPLHF. The DNA for the CDR3 is TGTGCCAGCAGTCCTGGCGGGGGAAATTATTCACCCCTCCACTTT.

The chain uses TRBV6-5 and TRBJ2-7, with D perhaps TRBD1 (6 bases). CDR1 and CDR2 (germline): MNHEY, SVGAGI. The CDR3 is 13 residues long. V lost 5 bases, J lost 5 bases, and 13 bases lay in between. Written as DNA, the CDR3 is TGTGCCAGCAGTCCCCTCAGGGGCCACGAGCAGTACTTC. Translated, it gives CASSPLRGHEQYF.

The CDR3 protein is CASSPNPGGEAFF. DNA for the CDR3: TGTGCCAGCTCACCTAATCCAGGGGGTGAAGCTTTCTTT. The gene calls are TRBV18 and TRBJ1-1, with 7 bases that match TRBD1. The CDR3 is made up of 13 amino acids. CDR1 and CDR2 from the germline V gene are KGHSH and LQKENI. With V trimmed by 3 bases and J by 7 bases, 5 bases remained unmatched.

This clone was picked up one time. The J gene is TRBJ1-2, the V gene TRBV15, with 7 bases identical to TRBD1. Trimming removed 0 bases from V and 3 bases from J; junction bases left unmatched: 16. Germline values: CDR1 LNHNV, CDR2 YYDKDF (reference sequence). The CDR3 length is 19 residues. The CDR3 protein is CATSRDKRVEQGNYYGYTF. DNA for the CDR3: TGTGCCACCAGCAGAGATAAGAGAGTCGAACAGGGGAATTACTATGGCTACACCTTC.

This rearrangement joins TRBV9 to TRBJ2-3; TRBD2 aligns across 10 bases. The CDR3 totals 15 residues. After removal of 6 bases from V and 0 bases from J, the junction contained 4 bases not matched to a gene. From germline, CDR1 is SGDLS and CDR2 YYNGEE. The CDR3 DNA reads as TGTGCCAGCACTCTAGCGGGGGTAAGCACAGATACGCAGTATTTT. Its translation is CASTLAGVSTDTQYF.

The rearrangement uses TRBV6-1 and TRBJ2-5; D not resolved. The CDR3 consists of 18 residues. Trimming took 0 bases from V and 5 from J, leaving 22 bases between them. CDR1 MNHNS and CDR2 SASEGT come from the germline V gene. In DNA form, the CDR3 reads TGTGCCAGCAGTGAAGCAGTTCTTGGTGCGGCCCTCGGCGAGACCCAGTACTTC. Its protein product is CASSEAVLGAALGETQYF.

The chain links TRBV28 to TRBJ2-2; 12 nucleotides agree with TRBD2. After removal of 5 bases from V and 4 bases from J, the junction contained 5 bases not matched to a gene. Germline values: CDR1 MDHEN, CDR2 SYDVKM. This CDR3 comprises 16 residues. In DNA form, the CDR3 reads TGTGCCAGCAGTCCTCCGGGACTAGCGGGCACCGGGGAGCTGTTTTTT. This translates into CASSPPGLAGTGELFF.